This passage covers 14 T cell receptor beta chains from one sample sequenced in a study of CD8+ T cells in alopecia areata. The authors extracted RNA and reverse transcribed it into cDNA as the sequencing template. Profiled with immunoSEQ multiplex PCR; TCRdb holds only in-frame clones, not every one. The sample has some 100,000 clones, less than 45% seen once. Sequencing input: CD4+ T cells sorted from blood. The receptors stem from a human donor with alopecia areata.

The chain recombines TRBV5-1 with TRBJ1-2; D may be TRBD1 (5 bases). Germline CDR1 is SGHRS and CDR2 is YFSETQ. The V gene lost 9 bases and the J gene lost 2 bases, with 14 bases spanning the gap. The CDR3 spans 13 residues. The CDR3 DNA reads as TGCGCCACCCTATCGGGGCCGAACTATGGCTACACCTTC. Protein: CATLSGPNYGYTF.

V gene TRBV30 combines with J gene TRBJ2-7; a weak D match, TRBD2 (5 bases). This CDR3 spans 11 amino acids. Trimming took off 2 bases at V and 4 bases at J, with 6 bases between the two ends. CDR1 GTSNPN and CDR2 SVGIG come from the germline V gene (reference sequence). The CDR3 DNA follows: TGTGCCTGGAGTCCGGGGTACGAGCAGTACTTC. This translates into CAWSPGYEQYF.

V and J are TRBV6-5 and TRBJ2-7; the match to TRBD1 covers 7 bases. V dropped 5 bases and J dropped 11; count of bases not matched to a gene: 12. The germline V gene has CDR1 MNHEY and CDR2 SVGAGI. The length of the CDR3 is 13 residues. The CDR3 is CASSQQGSHAKYF. Written as DNA, the CDR3 is TGTGCCAGCAGTCAACAGGGGAGTCATGCGAAGTACTTC.

The rearrangement uses TRBV5-6 and TRBJ1-2; weak D call: TRBD1 (6 bases). Germline V gene lookup returns CDR1 SGHDT and CDR2 YYEEEE. This CDR3 region has 13 residues. V shed 4 bases and J shed 8 bases, with 15 bases lying between them. CDR3 sequence: CASSLGTRRGYTF. The CDR3 DNA sequence: TGTGCCAGCAGCCTAGGGACAAGGAGGGGCTACACCTTC.

In this sample, this clone turned up a few times. The DNA for the CDR3 is TGTGCCAGCTCCCGATCGCGGGGTTACTACAATGAGCAGTTCTTC. It is translated as CASSRSRGYYNEQFF. The chain combines TRBV18 with TRBJ2-1; D is possibly TRBD2 (6 bases). Germline V CDR1 and CDR2: KGHSH, LQKENI. The germline V and J ends were trimmed by 6 bases and 3 bases, with 15 bases remaining between them. The CDR3 extends over 15 amino acids.

The chain joins TRBV28 to TRBJ2-3; 9 nucleotides line up with TRBD1. CDR3 length: 14 residues. V trimming: 4 bases; J trimming: 4 bases; junction bases outside the gene matches: 3. The germline V gene has CDR1 MDHEN and CDR2 SYDVKM. The CDR3 bases are TGTGCCAGCAGTTGGGACAGGGTATCAGATACGCAGTATTTT. It encodes CASSWDRVSDTQYF.

This clone was picked up a small number of times. The chain combines TRBV7-9 with TRBJ1-2; D gene uncertain. CDR1 is SEHNR, CDR2 FQNEAQ, per germline (reference sequence). V lost 4 bases and J lost 5, with 17 bases in between. CDR3 size: 15 residues. The CDR3 spells CASSSSGSWRYGYTF. The CDR3 DNA reads as TGTGCCAGCAGCTCGTCCGGGTCCTGGAGGTATGGCTACACCTTC.

This clone has only a few counts. The chain recombines TRBV29-1 with TRBJ1-1; possible D gene TRBD1, 5 bases. Germline-derived CDR1 and CDR2 are SQVTM and ANQGSEA. V dropped 7 bases and J dropped 1 base, with 13 bases sitting between them. This CDR3 spans 13 amino acids. Written as DNA, the CDR3 is TGCAGCGCCGGACACCGTCAGAACACTGAAGCTTTCTTT. Protein product: CSAGHRQNTEAFF.

V usage is TRBV28 and J usage is TRBJ1-2, with D possibly TRBD1 on 6 matching bases. The CDR3 sequence is 12 residues long. Germline loops: CDR1 MDHEN, CDR2 SYDVKM. V gave up 6 bases and J gave up 7 bases, with 12 bases separating them. The CDR3 loop is CASSLQGSGYTF. The CDR3 nucleotides are TGTGCCAGCAGCTTACAGGGTTCTGGCTACACCTTC.

The chain employs TRBV7-2 and TRBJ2-5; TRBD1 is a possible D gene (6 bases). V was cut by 5 bases and J by 1 base, with 11 bases left in between. The CDR3 extends over 14 amino acids. Germline V CDR1 and CDR2: SGHTA, FQGNSA. DNA of the CDR3: TGTGCCAGCAGCCCTTGGACAGTCCAAGAGACCCAGTACTTC. As protein: CASSPWTVQETQYF. Combining the CDR3 with reference TRBV7-2 and TRBJ2-5 gives the whole variable domain GAGVSQSPSNKVTEKGKDVELRCDPISGHTALYWYRQSLGQGLEFLIYFQGNSAPDKSGLPSDRFSAERTGGSVSTLTIQRTQQEDSAVYLCASSPWTVQETQYFGPGTRLLVL.

The gene calls are TRBV28 and TRBJ2-2; a possible D gene is TRBD2 (6 bases). V was clipped by 6 bases and J by 1 base, with 9 bases between them. The germline V gene has CDR1 MDHEN and CDR2 SYDVKM. The CDR3 totals 14 residues. Here the CDR3 reads CASSRSGNTGELFF. CDR3 nucleotides: TGTGCCAGCAGCCGTAGCGGGAACACCGGGGAGCTGTTTTTT.

In this sample, this clone turned up a few times. V is TRBV30 and J is TRBJ2-1; D might be TRBD2 (6 bases). Trimming took off 2 bases at V and 12 bases at J, with 14 bases between the two ends. The germline gives CDR1 GTSNPN, CDR2 SVGIG (reference sequence). This CDR3 is built from 12 residues. This CDR3 reads CAWSNTGTRQFF. The CDR3 DNA reads as TGTGCCTGGAGTAATACCGGGACTCGGCAGTTCTTC.

V and J are TRBV29-1 and TRBJ1-2, with 10 bases identical to TRBD1. The CDR3 runs 15 residues. The V gene's germline CDR1 is SQVTM and CDR2 ANQGSEA. Trimming at V came to 7 bases and at J to 1 base, leaving 9 bases not matched to a gene. CDR3 sequence (DNA): TGCAGCGCCCAACGTGACAGGGGGCTTAACTATGGCTACACCTTC. Its translation is CSAQRDRGLNYGYTF. Full variable domain (rest looked up from reference TRBV29-1 and TRBJ1-2): SAVISQKPSRDICQRGTSLTIQCQVDSQVTMMFWYRQQPGQSLTLIATANQGSEATYESGFVIDKFPISRPNLTFSTLTVSNMSPEDSSIYLCSAQRDRGLNYGYTFGSGTRLTVV.

Here the CDR3 DNA reads TGCGCCAGCAGCTTGCAAGGGGGCAATCAGCCCCAGCATTTT. The encoded protein is CASSLQGGNQPQHF. This chain uses TRBV5-1 with TRBJ1-5; tentative D call: TRBD1 (5 bases). Germline CDR1 is SGHRS and CDR2 is YFSETQ. Trimming stripped 1 base from V and 2 bases from J, with 7 bases between. The CDR3 is made up of 14 amino acids.